This T cell receptor beta chain derives from a study of graft-versus-host responses after intestinal transplantation (dated by TCRdb to 2020 to 2023). Background for the entire study: Multivisceral, liver-intestinal, or isolated intestinal transplants were received by the recipients. Samples from a few later patients were sequenced in-house on an Illumina MiSeq with MiXCR processing rather than by the commercial service. Anti-thymocyte globulin induction was given to all recipients, followed by maintenance tacrolimus and steroids for about 3 years. A peak of at least 4% donor T cells among recipient peripheral blood mononuclear cells was the definition used for donor T cell macrochimerism. The cohort enrolled some 25 intestinal transplant recipients including one retransplant, and 3 patients lacking pretransplant specimens were excluded. Alloreactive clones were identified by sequencing pre-transplant mixed lymphocyte reaction products and comparing these products with unstimulated pre-transplant donor and recipient T cells. After intestinal transplantation, graft-versus-host and host-versus-graft alloreactive T cell clones were followed in the graft, circulation and bone marrow using bulk TCR-beta CDR3 sequencing.

The time point label here, explained by the study, means: cells obtained before transplantation from donor or recipient. CD3+CD4+ and CD3+CD8+ populations were FACS-sorted from unstimulated pre-transplant donor and recipient cells taken from spleen or lymph nodes. On this clone itself: The antigen this receptor binds is unknown. One base away there is no much larger clone; base qualities are not given.

What the study reported, not specific to this receptor: The conclusions were limited by the relatively low number and heterogeneity of the intestinal transplant patients. High GvH to HvG T cell clonal ratios were observed in the allografts of patients with donor T cell macrochimerism. Peak levels of circulating GvH clones were associated with declines in HvG clones early after transplant. GvH clones were found in recipient bone marrow, and some of the GvH clones appeared earlier in ileal mucosa or blood, which is consistent with an intestinal mucosal origin.

Library construction relied on the immunoSEQ multiplex PCR assay. For most patients, genomic DNA was isolated with the Qiagen DNeasy Blood and Tissue Kit and sent frozen to Adaptive Biotechnologies for TCR sequencing. Adaptive Biotechnologies carried out high-throughput TCR-beta CDR3 sequencing of genomic DNA for most patients. In the authors' own workflow: Adaptive's ImmunoSEQ software was the source of the TCR sequencing data for about 18 patients, while a few other patients were processed with MiXCR and VDJtools. CD4 versus CD8 sorting errors were corrected by removing sequences found in both subsets at a frequency ratio below 5:1. CDR3 nucleotide sequences shared between donor and recipient were removed because their origin could not be assigned. Alloreactive clones required at least 2-fold expansion over unstimulated cells and minimum CFSE-low frequency of 0.002% (template counts) or 0.001% (read counts). Clones were considered mappable if detected in sequenced pre-transplant spleen, lymph node, or MLR CFSE-low populations of the donor or recipient. The cumulative frequency of alloreactive clones was calculated as a percentage of all sequences, weighted by copy number. TCRdb took this table from immuneACCESS and kept in-frame rearrangements with V and J called. Such tables lack part of the clones; where checked against another copy, unresolved V genes explain under half of the gap, and the rest is unexplained. That table gives V, J and clone size, and the DNA gave D and trimming. The sample table lists around 67,000 clones, around 87% of them with a count of one. The ten largest make up less than 5% of the sample.

Sequenced here: unstimulated CD8+ T cells sorted from spleen or lymph node cells, sampled before transplant. This TCR was sampled from a human donor who was the organ donor for an intestinal transplant.

The DNA sequence reads TGTGCCAGTGCGGATGCGGTATACGAGCAGTACGTC. It translates to CASADAVYEQYV. The V gene is TRBV11-2 and the J gene is TRBJ2-7, with no confident D gene call. Trimming removed 9 bases from V and 4 bases from J, leaving 13 bases between the germline ends. CDR1 and CDR2 (SGHAT, FQNNGV) derive from the germline V gene. The CDR3 has 12 amino acids, counting the end cysteine and valine. Only the CDR3 DNA is retained, 36 bases long and in frame from the first base.